This T cell receptor (beta chain) was identified during a study of T cell changes during pregnancy in multiple sclerosis. Method: immunoSEQ multiplex PCR; TCRdb's copy keeps in-frame clones and lacks some. There are 50,000 to 65,000 clones in the sample; approximately 88% occur only once, and approximately 1.8% lies in the top ten. The sequence came from a female donor with multiple sclerosis, enrolled in a pregnancy study. The starting material was peripheral blood, obtained in the first trimester of pregnancy.

CDR3 bases: TGTGCCAGCAGTGACAGGGATAAGACCGGGGAGCTGTTTTTT. This translates into CASSDRDKTGELFF. The chain links TRBV6-6 to TRBJ2-2, with 7 bases that match TRBD1. This CDR3 is 14 amino acids long. Germline CDR1 reads MNHNY; CDR2 reads SVGAGI (reference sequence). J was trimmed by 5 bases and V by 5 bases; bases with no gene match: 5.